Listed below are T cell receptor beta chains from one sample, sequenced in a study of OX40 agonist ivuxolimab in advanced cancers. Sequenced by immunoSEQ multiplex PCR; TCRdb stores in-frame clones only, minus some. The table lists roughly 53,000 clones, about four fifths of them singletons, with roughly 4.2% in the top ten. The sequencing here drew on CD4+ or CD8+ T cells sorted from blood, taken in a trial of the OX40 agonist ivuxolimab. The receptors here all came from an adult with an advanced solid tumor such as melanoma, head and neck, liver or kidney cancer. Both conserved end residues are part of each CDR3. Each record gives: clone size, J gene, V gene, D gene, CDR3 DNA, CDR3 protein. D genes are given only for firm matches. Not all rows give a size; the values are once, few, many and, for expanded clones, a class.

NA TRBJ1-1 TRBV7-9 NA TGTGCCAGCAGCTTAGTGGTCGGTGGGTCGAACACTGAAGCTTTCTTT CASSLVVGGSNTEAFF
NA TRBJ2-5 TRBV7-7 NA TGTGCCAGCAGCCGGCCAGACTCGCAAGAGACCCAGTACTTC CASSRPDSQETQYF
NA TRBJ2-3 TRBV27 TRBD2 TGTGCCAGCAGTTTACCCACTAGCGGCACAGATACGCAGTATTTT CASSLPTSGTDTQYF
NA TRBJ1-2 TRBV7-8 NA TGTGCCAGCAGCTTAGGGAGGCGTCTAAGGCATCGGGACACTTCTTTCTATGGCTACACCTTC CASSLGRRLRHRDTSFYGYTF
NA TRBJ2-1 TRBV30 TRBD2 TGTGCTGAGGGGCTAGCGGGGATAAATGAGCAGTTCTTC CAEGLAGINEQFF
NA TRBJ1-2 TRBV29-1 NA TGCAGCGTTGAAGTCATCGCACTTGGGGGCTACACCTTC CSVEVIALGGYTF
NA TRBJ2-1 TRBV5-1 TRBD2 TGCGCCAGCAGCTTGTCGGGGGGAAGCTCCTACAATGAGCAGTTCTTC CASSLSGGSSYNEQFF
NA TRBJ2-1 TRBV19 TRBD2 TGTGCCAGTAGGCGGAAGGGACTAGCGGGAGTAGAGACTGAGCAGTTCTTC CASRRKGLAGVETEQFF
NA TRBJ2-1 TRBV6-5 NA TGTGCCAGCACCTCAACAGAGCGCTCGGAGCAGTTCTTC CASTSTERSEQFF
few TRBJ2-7 TRBV28 NA TGTGCCAGCAGTTTCAGGCTCCCAAGCTACGAGCAGTACTTC CASSFRLPSYEQYF
once TRBJ2-1 TRBV19 NA TGTGCCAGTAGAGCGGTTACCTCCAATGAGCAGTTCTTC CASRAVTSNEQFF
once TRBJ2-1 TRBV27 NA TGTGCCAGCAGTTTTATAGGGGTTAACAATGAGCAGTTCTTC CASSFIGVNNEQFF
NA TRBJ1-5 TRBV6-1 NA TGTGCCAGCAGCCTTGACACGCCGCTTAATCAGCCCCAGCATTTT CASSLDTPLNQPQHF
few TRBJ2-3 TRBV5-5 NA TGTGCCAGCAGCATACCTAGCAGAACAGATACGCAGTATTTT CASSIPSRTDTQYF
NA TRBJ1-1 TRBV6-6 NA TGTGCCAGCAGACCATACATCACACAGAACACTGAAGCTTTCTTT CASRPYITQNTEAFF
once TRBJ1-3 TRBV2 NA TGTGCCAGCAGTTGGGGGGGCGGAAACACCATATATTTT CASSWGGGNTIYF
few TRBJ2-7 TRBV27 NA TGTGCCAGCAGCCCCTCCAGGGGCCCCTACGAGCAGTACTTC CASSPSRGPYEQYF
NA TRBJ2-2 TRBV4-2 TRBD2 TGTGCCAGCAGTGGGGGCGGGAGGGCCAGGAACACCGGGGAGCTGTTTTTT CASSGGGRARNTGELFF
NA TRBJ2-2 TRBV5-1 TRBD1 TGCGCCAGCAGCAGAAACACAGGGGCCGGGGAGCTGTTTTTT CASSRNTGAGELFF
NA TRBJ2-5 TRBV12-5 TRBD1 TGTGCTAGTGGTCTCAACAGGGGACAAGAGACCCAGTACTTC CASGLNRGQETQYF
NA TRBJ2-1 TRBV29-1 TRBD2 TGCAGCGGGGGACTAGCGGGACGTGAGCAGTTCTTC CSGGLAGREQFF
NA TRBJ2-7 TRBV5-1 NA TGCGCCAGCAGCTTCTCCGCGGCTAGCTCCTACGAGCAGTACTTC CASSFSAASSYEQYF
NA TRBJ2-7 TRBV4-1 TRBD2 TGCGCCAGCAGCCAAGATCCTAGCGGGCTTTCCTACGAGCAGTACTTC CASSQDPSGLSYEQYF
NA TRBJ2-1 TRBV7-9 TRBD2 TGTGCCAGCAGCTTAGCTAGCGGGAGGGCCAGTGAGCAGTTCTTC CASSLASGRASEQFF
medium-sized TRBJ1-4 TRBV5-4 TRBD1 TGTGCCAGCAGCCTCCACCGGGACAGGGGGACAACTAATGAAAAACTGTTTTTT CASSLHRDRGTTNEKLFF
NA TRBJ1-1 TRBV6-5 NA TGTGCCAGCAGTTACTATAGGTCCGGGACCACTGAAGCTTTCTTT CASSYYRSGTTEAFF
NA TRBJ2-7 TRBV29-1 NA TGCAGCGTTGGGACTTATTCCTACGAGCAGTACTTC CSVGTYSYEQYF
NA TRBJ2-7 TRBV5-4 NA TGTGCCAGCAGCCCAAGGGGGTCCTACGAGCAGTACTTC CASSPRGSYEQYF
NA TRBJ2-5 TRBV10-2 NA TGCGCCAGCAGTGCCCTGGGGTACCAAGAGACCCAGTACTTC CASSALGYQETQYF
NA TRBJ1-6 TRBV6-6 TRBD1 TGTGCCAGCAAGGGGGCATATAATTCACCCCTCCACTTT CASKGAYNSPLHF
few TRBJ2-1 TRBV6-4 TRBD2 TGTGCCAGCAGTGTGACTAGCGGGCCTAACAATGAGCAGTTCTTC CASSVTSGPNNEQFF
NA TRBJ2-2 TRBV10-2 TRBD2 TGCGCCAGCAGTGAGAGCGGGGGGGTGAACACCGGGGAGCTGTTTTTT CASSESGGVNTGELFF
NA TRBJ2-7 TRBV11-3 NA TGTGCCAGCAGTGGCCAAGCGGGCATAAAATACGAGCAGTACTTC CASSGQAGIKYEQYF
NA TRBJ1-4 TRBV30 TRBD1 TGTGCCTGGAGCGACAGGGGTACTAATGAAAAACTGTTTTTT CAWSDRGTNEKLFF
NA TRBJ2-1 TRBV11-2 NA TGTGCCAGCAGTCCTAGGTTCAATGAGCAGTTCTTC CASSPRFNEQFF
NA TRBJ1-1 TRBV7-8 TRBD1 TGTGCCAGCAGCTTAGCCGGGACAGTAAACACTGAAGCTTTCTTT CASSLAGTVNTEAFF
NA TRBJ2-7 TRBV15 TRBD2 TGTGCCACCAGGTTTAGCGGGACGGGGACCTACGAGCAGTACTTC CATRFSGTGTYEQYF
NA TRBJ2-7 TRBV5-4 TRBD2 TGTGCCAGCAGCTTGGATGTAGCGGGAGCCGAGCAGTACTTC CASSLDVAGAEQYF
NA TRBJ1-4 TRBV19 NA TGTGCCAGTAGTATAGGACAGACTAATGAAAAACTGTTTTTT CASSIGQTNEKLFF
NA TRBJ2-7 TRBV27 NA TGTGCCAGCAGTTCAAGACCGAGCTACGAGCAGTACTTC CASSSRPSYEQYF
NA TRBJ1-4 TRBV5-1 NA TGCGCCAGCCCGGCCGGGAGGGCTGTTAATGAAAAACTGTTTTTT CASPAGRAVNEKLFF
NA TRBJ1-5 TRBV19 NA TGTGCCAGTAGTATCCGAGTGGGAGGGGCTAATAACCAGCCCCAGCATTTT CASSIRVGGANNQPQHF
NA TRBJ2-5 TRBV4-1 TRBD2 TGCGCCAGCAGCCAAGATAGGAGCGGGAGTGTCCAAGAGACCCAGTACTTC CASSQDRSGSVQETQYF
NA TRBJ2-5 TRBV11-2 NA TGTGCCAGCAGCCCCATAGGGGGGACCCAGTACTTC CASSPIGGTQYF
NA TRBJ1-1 TRBV7-2 TRBD1 TGTGCCAGCAGCTTAGGGACAGGGGGCGTGTGGGGCGCTGAAGCTTTCTTT CASSLGTGGVWGAEAFF
once TRBJ2-1 TRBV12-5 NA TGTGCTAGTGGTCCCCGAGACGTGGGCTCCTACAATGAGCAGTTCTTC CASGPRDVGSYNEQFF
NA TRBJ1-3 TRBV27 TRBD1 TGTGCCAGCAGTGACCCGACAGGGATTGGAAACACCATATATTTT CASSDPTGIGNTIYF